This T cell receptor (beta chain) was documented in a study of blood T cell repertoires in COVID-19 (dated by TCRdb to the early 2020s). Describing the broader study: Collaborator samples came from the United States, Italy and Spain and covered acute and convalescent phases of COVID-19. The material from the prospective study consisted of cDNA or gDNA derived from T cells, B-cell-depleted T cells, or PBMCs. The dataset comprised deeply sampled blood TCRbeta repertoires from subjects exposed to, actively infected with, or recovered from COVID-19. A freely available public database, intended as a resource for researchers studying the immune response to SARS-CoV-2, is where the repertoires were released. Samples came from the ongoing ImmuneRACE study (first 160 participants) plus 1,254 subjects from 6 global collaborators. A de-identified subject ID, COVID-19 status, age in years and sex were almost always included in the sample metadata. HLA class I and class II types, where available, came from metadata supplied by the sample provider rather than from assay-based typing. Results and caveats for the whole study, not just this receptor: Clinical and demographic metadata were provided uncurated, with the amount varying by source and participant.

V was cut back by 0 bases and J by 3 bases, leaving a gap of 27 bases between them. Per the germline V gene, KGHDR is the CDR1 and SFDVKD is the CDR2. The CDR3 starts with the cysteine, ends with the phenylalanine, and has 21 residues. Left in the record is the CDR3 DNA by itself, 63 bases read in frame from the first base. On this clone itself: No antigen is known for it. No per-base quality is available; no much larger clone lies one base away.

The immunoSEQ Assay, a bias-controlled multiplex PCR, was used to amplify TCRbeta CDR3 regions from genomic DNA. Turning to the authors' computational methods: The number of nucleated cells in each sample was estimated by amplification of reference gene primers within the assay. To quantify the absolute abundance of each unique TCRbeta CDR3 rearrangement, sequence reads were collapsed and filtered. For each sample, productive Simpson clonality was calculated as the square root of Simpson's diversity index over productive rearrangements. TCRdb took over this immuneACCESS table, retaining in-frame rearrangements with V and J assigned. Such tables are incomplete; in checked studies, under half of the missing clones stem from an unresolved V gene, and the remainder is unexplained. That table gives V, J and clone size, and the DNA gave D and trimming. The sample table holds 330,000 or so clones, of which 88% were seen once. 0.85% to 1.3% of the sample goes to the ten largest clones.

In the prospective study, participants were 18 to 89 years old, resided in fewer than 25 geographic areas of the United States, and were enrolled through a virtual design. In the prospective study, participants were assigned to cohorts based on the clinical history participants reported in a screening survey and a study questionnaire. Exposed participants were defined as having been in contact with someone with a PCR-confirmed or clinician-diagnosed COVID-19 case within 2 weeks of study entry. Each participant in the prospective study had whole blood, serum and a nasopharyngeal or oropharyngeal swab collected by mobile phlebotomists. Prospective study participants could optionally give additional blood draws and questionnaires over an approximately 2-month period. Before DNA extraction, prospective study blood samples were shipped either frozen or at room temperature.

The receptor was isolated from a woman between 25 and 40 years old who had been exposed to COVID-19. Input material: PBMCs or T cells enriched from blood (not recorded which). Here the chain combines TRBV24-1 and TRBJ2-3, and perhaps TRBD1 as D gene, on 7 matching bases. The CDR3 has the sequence CATSDLHKGVQGPGGTDTQYF. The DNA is TGTGCCACCAGTGATTTGCACAAAGGGGTCCAGGGGCCAGGGGGGACAGATACGCAGTATTTT.